Shown below are 23 T cell receptor beta chains from a single sample sequenced in a study of metastatic and nonmetastatic thyroid tumors. No patient had received any treatment before thyroid surgery. TCRdb re-processed the PCR reads through MiXCR. The sample contains about 93,000 clones, more than 9.5% of which appear only once. Material for sequencing was blood. The receptors derive from a female donor with papillary thyroid cancer or a benign thyroid nodule (not recorded which). Some clones in this sample may be carry-over from other donors' samples.

This clone was picked up many times. V is TRBV2 and J is TRBJ1-5; no clear D. The V gene lost 6 bases and the J gene lost 4 bases, with 7 bases spanning the gap. CDR3 length equals 12 residues. In germline, CDR1 is SNHLY, CDR2 FYNNEI. The CDR3 is CASRQENQPQHF. DNA for the CDR3: TGTGCCAGCAGGCAGGAAAATCAGCCCCAGCATTTT.

This clone was seen many times. This chain connects TRBV9 to TRBJ2-5; 12 bases are a match to TRBD2. This CDR3 spans 15 amino acids. Losses at the gene ends were 6 bases for V and 4 bases for J; bases not matched to a gene: 7. Germline V gives CDR1 SGDLS, CDR2 YYNGEE. The CDR3 DNA reads TGTGCCAGCACCCTAGGACTAGCGGGATCAGAGACCCAGTACTTC. This encodes CASTLGLAGSETQYF.

This clone has ten or more counts. The chain has TRBV11-2 and TRBJ2-3; tentatively, D is TRBD2 (5 bases). The CDR3 runs 15 residues. The germline V and J ends were trimmed by 0 bases and 2 bases, with 9 bases remaining between them. The V gene's germline CDR1 is SGHAT and CDR2 FQNNGV. The DNA of the CDR3 is TGTGCCAGCAGCTTAGATCGAGCGGCCACAGATACGCAGTATTTT. Protein sequence: CASSLDRAATDTQYF.

This clone was counted ten times or more. The rearrangement links TRBV28 to TRBJ1-3, with D perhaps matching TRBD1 (5 bases). V was shortened by 6 bases and J by 4 bases, with 16 bases between the two germline ends. The CDR3 has 15 amino acids. Germline lookup yields CDR1 MDHEN and CDR2 SYDVKM. CDR3 bases: TGTGCCAGCAGGCTTGGTAGGGGAGGAGGAAACACCATATATTTT. This gives the protein CASRLGRGGGNTIYF.

This clone was picked up many times. V usage is TRBV2 and J usage is TRBJ1-2; 8 nucleotides align to TRBD1. V gave up 5 bases and J gave up 4 bases; unmatched junction bases: 15. CDR1 is SNHLY, CDR2 FYNNEI, per germline. CDR3 length equals 17 residues. DNA for the CDR3: TGTGCCAGCAGTTCTGGGACAGGCGTCGATCTCCGCTATGGCTACACCTTC. Its translation: CASSSGTGVDLRYGYTF.

In its sample, this clone was seen once. The J gene is TRBJ2-1, the V gene TRBV20-1; TRBD2 agrees at 10 bases. This CDR3 has 18 residues. The J segment lost 4 bases and the V segment lost 0 bases, leaving 12 bases of the junction unmatched. Looked up from germline, CDR1 is DFQATT and CDR2 is SNEGSKA (reference sequence). CDR3 in DNA: TGCAGTGCTAGAGATCTCACCGGTACTAGCGGGATTTACAATGAGCAGTTCTTC. This encodes CSARDLTGTSGIYNEQFF.

This clone was picked up many times. The chain links TRBV4-2 to TRBJ2-1; perhaps D is TRBD1 or TRBD2 (6 bases each). V gave up 6 bases and J gave up 1 base, with 13 bases separating them. This CDR3 has 15 residues. Germline V gene lookup returns CDR1 LGHNA and CDR2 YNFKEQ. CDR3 amino acids: CASRLRGQSYNEQFF. The CDR3, as DNA: TGTGCCAGCAGGCTACGGGGGCAGTCCTACAATGAGCAGTTCTTC.

The sample holds many counts of this clone. This sequence joins TRBV20-1 and TRBJ1-4; D remains ambiguous. V gave up 8 bases and J gave up 8 bases, with 15 bases separating them. Germline-derived CDR1 and CDR2 are DFQATT and SNEGSKA (reference sequence). This CDR3 spans 12 amino acids. The CDR3 reads CSSRTEGEKLFF. In DNA form, the CDR3 reads TGCAGTTCCCGGACGGAAGGGGAAAAACTGTTTTTT.

This clone was counted at least ten times. The V and J genes are TRBV10-3 and TRBJ1-5; no clear D gene. The ends were cut back, 2 bases at V and 5 bases at J, with 7 bases in the middle. CDR1 and CDR2 from the germline V gene are ENHRY and SYGVKD. The length of the CDR3 is 13 residues. The CDR3 sequence is CAISEGIYQPQHF. As DNA, the CDR3 is TGTGCCATCAGTGAGGGGATATATCAGCCCCAGCATTTT.

This clone was recorded at least ten times. This chain uses TRBV5-1 with TRBJ1-1; D call uncertain. Germline V gene sequence: CDR1 SGHRS, CDR2 YFSETQ. Trimming took 4 bases from V and 3 from J, leaving 16 bases between them. This CDR3 has 15 amino acids. The CDR3 here is CASSTDPKGDTEAFF. For the CDR3, the DNA is TGCGCCAGCAGCACAGACCCAAAAGGTGACACTGAAGCTTTCTTT.

In this sample, this clone turned up many times. V is TRBV28 and J is TRBJ2-5, with a tentative D call TRBD2 (7 bases). CDR1 is MDHEN, CDR2 SYDVKM, per germline. CDR3 length: 13 amino acids. Trimming took 10 bases from V and 5 from J, leaving 17 bases between them. For the CDR3, the DNA is TGTGCCACCCTAACCTGGGGGGGCGAGACCCAGTACTTC. As protein: CATLTWGGETQYF.

This clone was recorded at least ten times. With a much larger clone just one base away, this may be a read error. The V call is TRBV2, the J call TRBJ2-5; D might be TRBD2 (5 bases). Trimming stripped 8 bases from V and 2 bases from J, with 12 bases between. This CDR3 is built from 13 residues. The germline gives CDR1 SNHLY, CDR2 FYNNEI. CDR3 sequence reads: CASVRGSQETQYF. CDR3 bases: TGTGCCAGCGTCCGGGGTTCACAAGAGACCCAGTACTTC.

Ten or more counts support this clone. This chain connects TRBV5-1 to TRBJ2-1; 13 nucleotides match TRBD2. Germline V lookup: CDR1 SGHRS, CDR2 YFSETQ. The CDR3 spans 14 residues. V was clipped by 5 bases and J by 9 bases; unmatched bases: 5. In nucleotides, the CDR3 is TGCGCCAGCAGTTCAACTAGCGGGAGGGGTGAGCAGTTCTTC. The encoded protein is CASSSTSGRGEQFF.

This clone was detected ten times or more. V and J are TRBV7-9 and TRBJ2-7; 8 bases are shared with TRBD1. This CDR3 has 15 amino acids. CDR1 is SEHNR and CDR2 is FQNEAQ in the germline V gene (reference sequence). The V and J ends lost 5 bases and 4 bases, in that order; junction bases with no gene match: 10. CDR3 coding DNA: TGTGCCAGCAGCGTGGGACAGGCTCTTGTGTACGAGCAGTACTTC. It yields the protein CASSVGQALVYEQYF.

This clone was detected many times. This chain's CDR3 is CASSPQTGGNTIYF. The CDR3 DNA reads TGCGCCAGCAGCCCGCAGACAGGAGGAAACACCATATATTTT. The V call is TRBV4-3, the J call TRBJ1-3, with TRBD1 as a possible D gene (6 bases). Looked up from germline, CDR1 is LGHNA and CDR2 is YSLEER. Trimming took 4 bases from V and 4 from J, leaving 11 bases between them. This CDR3 comprises 14 residues.

This clone occurred once. A clone one base away is much larger, so this may be a read error. Other DNA sequences of this sample code for an identical CDR3. The chain joins TRBV19 to TRBJ1-1, with 8 nucleotides matching TRBD1. V lost 6 bases to trimming and J lost 1 base; unmatched junction nucleotides: 13. CDR3 size: 17 residues. Germline CDR1 LNHDA, CDR2 SQIVND (reference sequence). Here the CDR3 DNA reads TGTGCCAGTAGCCCTACAGGGGGAGTTTTAAAGAACACTGAAGCTTTCTTT. This codes for CASSPTGGVLKNTEAFF.

This clone has ten or more counts. This CDR3 is also generated by other DNA sequences in the sample. The V call is TRBV30, the J call TRBJ1-4; TRBD1 matches at 7 bases. V gave up 1 base and J gave up 1 base; unmatched junction bases: 0. CDR1 is GTSNPN and CDR2 is SVGIG in the germline V gene (reference sequence). This CDR3 region has 14 residues. The CDR3 protein is CAWSGQGTNEKLFF. In DNA form, the CDR3 reads TGTGCCTGGAGTGGACAGGGAACTAATGAAAAACTGTTTTTT.

This clone was counted between two and nine times. The gene calls are TRBV28 and TRBJ2-7; D possibly corresponds to TRBD1 (6 bases). V was shortened by 4 bases and J by 2 bases, with 6 bases between the two germline ends. The CDR3 extends over 12 amino acids. The V gene's germline CDR1 is MDHEN and CDR2 SYDVKM. The CDR3 here is CASSYRAYEQYF. The CDR3 DNA sequence: TGTGCCAGCAGTTACAGGGCCTACGAGCAGTACTTC.

This clone came up a few times. J is TRBJ2-7 and V is TRBV5-4; 8 positions match TRBD1. With V trimmed by 0 bases and J by 10 bases, 12 bases remained unmatched. Germline V gene sequence: CDR1 SGHNT, CDR2 YYREEE (reference sequence). This CDR3 spans 15 amino acids. DNA for the CDR3: TGTGCCAGCAGCTTGGGAGGACAGGGCCTAGAGGACCAGTACTTC. Encoded protein: CASSLGGQGLEDQYF. Complete variable domain (other parts from reference TRBV5-4 and TRBJ2-7): ETGVTQSPTHLIKTRGQQVTLRCSSQSGHNTVSWYQQALGQGPQFIFQYYREEENGRGNFPPRFSGLQFPNYSSELNVNALELDDSALYLCASSLGGQGLEDQYFGPGTRLTVT.

The sample holds many counts of this clone. The CDR3 nucleotides are TGTGCCAGCAGGGACTTAGCCAAAAACATTCAGTACTTC. Its protein is CASRDLAKNIQYF. The chain combines TRBV6-1 with TRBJ2-4; possibly TRBD2 for D (5 bases). The CDR3 is 13 residues long. Germline V gives CDR1 MNHNS, CDR2 SASEGT. V was shortened by 6 bases and J by 0 bases, with 6 bases between the two germline ends.

In its sample, this clone was seen many times. This chain uses TRBV20-1 with TRBJ2-1; 11 bases align to TRBD2. The V and J ends lost 6 bases and 1 base, in that order; junction bases with no gene match: 5. Germline V gives CDR1 DFQATT, CDR2 SNEGSKA (reference sequence). The CDR3 is 15 residues long. In DNA form, the CDR3 reads TGCAGTGCCATGGGACTAGCGGTTTCCTACAATGAGCAGTTCTTC. This codes for CSAMGLAVSYNEQFF.

This clone was seen only a few times. The chain uses TRBV28 and TRBJ2-1; possible D gene TRBD1, 6 bases. Germline assignment: CDR1 MDHEN and CDR2 SYDVKM. Trimming cost V 7 bases and J 0 bases, with 10 bases left between them. The CDR3 has 14 residues. CDR3 residues: CASTPDSSYNEQFF. In nucleotides, the CDR3 is TGTGCCAGCACACCGGACAGCTCCTACAATGAGCAGTTCTTC.

This clone appeared many times. The chain employs TRBV3-1 and TRBJ1-4, with 8 nucleotides matching TRBD1. The CDR3 is 16 residues long. V was clipped by 1 base and J by 7 bases; unmatched bases: 8. Germline-derived CDR1 and CDR2 are LGHDT and YNNKEL (reference sequence). Here the CDR3 DNA reads TGTGCCAGCAGCCAAGTTACAGGGGGGAGAGGTGAAAAACTGTTTTTT. This sequence encodes CASSQVTGGRGEKLFF.